This T cell receptor beta chain was retrieved from a study of T-cell reconstitution after alpha-beta-depleted transplantation in children (dated by TCRdb to about 2016). At the level of the whole study: Using TCR repertoire profiling, the study followed T-cell immune reconstitution in a quantitative way in children after TCRalphabeta/CD19-depleted allogeneic hematopoietic cell transplantation. Overall study results and their limits: Apparently early alphabetaT-cell count recovery about two months after transplant reportedly relied on only several hundred rapidly expanded clones derived from non-depleted graft cells. The high TCRbeta diversity at day 60 in some patients was ascribed to recipient T cells and intrathymic progenitors that had survived conditioning. Over the following months the frequencies of hyperexpanded clones went down, and after one year T-cell counts and TCRbeta diversity were mostly credited to newly produced T cells.

This clonotype came up a few times. The antigen it binds to is not known. No base quality information exists; no much larger clone differs at one position. Library method: PCR. The data were produced on an Illumina HiSeq 2500. To normalize quantification of the TCRbeta repertoire, the TCR libraries were built with molecular barcoding that relied on unique molecular identifiers. TCRdb reanalyzed the raw reads on its own, using fastp at Q25 for trimming and MiXCR for clone calling, and kept in-frame beta chains. Merged by CDR3 protein, the rows form single entries marked with the most common genes and DNA. Present in this sample are approximately 430,000 distinct CDR3 sequences, roughly 17% of which were seen just once. The ten largest account for about 32% of the sample. V is pruned by 3 bases and J by 9 bases, leaving 5 bases of the junction without a gene match. CDR1 MGHRA and CDR2 YSYEKL were looked up in the germline V gene. Including the terminal cysteine and phenylalanine, the CDR3 comprises 14 residues. Kept here is only the CDR3 DNA, which spans 42 bases and is read in frame from base 1.

The treatment or condition label of this sample denotes: allogeneic hematopoietic cell transplantation with graft depleted of TCRalphabeta T cells and CD19 B cells. The children who served as transplant recipients had been given grafts of TCRalphabeta/CD19-depleted allogeneic hematopoietic cells. The sequencing used PBMCs, mostly from graft donor cells, collected 360 days after TCRalphabeta/CD19-depleted stem cell transplant. This clonotype originated in a boy less than two years old who had a stem cell transplant for Wiskott-Aldrich syndrome, so the T cells may come from the graft donor. The V gene is TRBV4-1 and the J gene is TRBJ1-6, with 7 bases aligning to TRBD1. The CDR3 corresponds to CASSHQDRTSPLHF. The nucleotide sequence is given as TGCGCCAGCAGCCATCAGGACAGGACTTCACCCCTCCACTTT.